This T cell receptor beta chain was captured by sequencing in a study of control samples from healthy donors and cancer patients. The CDR3 extends over 11 amino acids. CDR1 is MNHEY and CDR2 is SVGAGI in the germline V gene. With 6 bases removed from V and 7 bases from J, the gap between germline ends came to 9 bases. Produced via immunoSEQ multiplex PCR; TCRdb's table is partial and in-frame only. The repertoire includes fewer than 300,000 clones, over 75% of them detected once, and approximately 12% sits in the top ten. The receptor comes from a woman in her sixties or seventies with lung cancer. The J gene is TRBJ1-1, the V gene TRBV6-5; no clear D gene. The material sequenced was PBMCs. This CDR3 reads CASRERGEAFF. CDR3 sequence (DNA): TGTGCCAGCAGGGAGCGGGGTGAAGCTTTCTTT.